Following are 7 T cell receptor beta chains from one sample sequenced in a study of blood T cell repertoires in COVID-19. Sequencing was performed with immunoSEQ multiplex PCR; in TCRdb, only in-frame clones are kept and a portion is missing. The table includes about 14,000 clones, around 87% detected once. The sequenced material came from peripheral blood. All receptors come from a human donor in a cohort sampled during active COVID-19.

The chain links TRBV7-2 to TRBJ1-2, with 8 bases identical to TRBD1. Per germline, CDR1 SGHTA and CDR2 FQGNSA. Trimming cost V 4 bases and J 7 bases; bases outside gene matches: 11. The CDR3 extends over 15 amino acids. CDR3 nucleotide sequence: TGTGCCAGCAGCTCGACTTGGACAGGGATAGGTGGCTACACCTTC. Encoded protein: CASSSTWTGIGGYTF.

The chain combines TRBV7-3 with TRBJ1-1; D gene unclear. Deletions cut 3 bases from V and 3 bases from J, with 8 bases between. The CDR3 covers 13 residues. From germline, CDR1 is SGHTA and CDR2 FQGTGA. The CDR3 bases are TGTGCCAGCAGCTTCGGGGAAGACACTGAAGCTTTCTTT. It encodes CASSFGEDTEAFF.

The chain uses TRBV19 and TRBJ2-1, with 10 positions matching TRBD1. With 3 bases clipped from V and 7 bases from J, the junction kept 6 bases outside the gene matches. The length of the CDR3 is 15 residues. Germline V gene sequence: CDR1 LNHDA, CDR2 SQIVND (reference sequence). The CDR3: CASSIDRGPGNEQFF. The CDR3 DNA reads TGTGCCAGTAGTATTGACAGGGGGCCGGGGAATGAGCAGTTCTTC.

This chain joins TRBV3-1 (or the pseudogene TRBV3-2) and TRBJ2-1, with TRBD1 matching over 10 bases. This CDR3 comprises 16 residues. Trimming took 2 bases from V and 4 from J; bases not matched to a gene: 5. Germline-derived CDR1 and CDR2 are LGHDT and YNNKEL (reference sequence). The CDR3 here is CASSQIDRGLYNEQFF. CDR3 in DNA: TGTGCCAGCAGCCAAATCGACAGGGGGCTTTACAATGAGCAGTTCTTC.

The V call is TRBV18, the J call TRBJ1-5, with D possibly being TRBD1 (6 bases). Deletions cut 6 bases from V and 0 bases from J, with 12 bases between. CDR1 KGHSH and CDR2 LQKENI come from the germline V gene. The CDR3 has 15 residues. This CDR3 reads CASSRGDTSNQPQHF. CDR3 in DNA: TGTGCCAGCTCCCGGGGGGACACTAGCAATCAGCCCCAGCATTTT.

The chain is built from TRBV7-9 and TRBJ1-4; 7 bases match TRBD1. The CDR3 has 15 amino acids. Germline CDR1 and CDR2: SEHNR and FQNEAQ (reference sequence). Unmatched junction bases numbered 6, after V lost 1 base and J lost 7 bases. CDR3 region: CASSLDGTVSEKLFF. For the CDR3, the DNA is TGTGCCAGCAGCTTAGACGGGACAGTTAGTGAAAAACTGTTTTTT. The full variable domain, its missing parts supplied by reference TRBV7-9 and TRBJ1-4, is DTGVSQNPRHKITKRGQNVTFRCDPISEHNRLYWYRQTLGQGPEFLTYFQNEAQLEKSRLLSDRFSAERPKGSFSTLEIQRTEQGDSAMYLCASSLDGTVSEKLFFGSGTQLSVL.

The CDR3 DNA follows: TGTGCCAGCAGCTTAGGACAGGGGGCAGGCACTGAAGCTTTCTTT. It encodes CASSLGQGAGTEAFF. This chain joins TRBV7-9 and TRBJ1-1, with 10 positions matching TRBD1. The V gene end was trimmed by 1 base and the J gene end by 4 bases; junction bases not matched to a gene: 3. The CDR3 runs to 15 residues. Germline values: CDR1 SEHNR, CDR2 FQNEAQ (reference sequence). The entire variable domain, with the rest obtained from reference TRBV7-9 and TRBJ1-1, is as follows: DTGVSQNPRHKITKRGQNVTFRCDPISEHNRLYWYRQTLGQGPEFLTYFQNEAQLEKSRLLSDRFSAERPKGSFSTLEIQRTEQGDSAMYLCASSLGQGAGTEAFFGQGTRLTVV.